This entry is about one TCR beta chain. Trimming took 4 bases from V and 1 from J, leaving 14 bases between them. The CDR3 sequence is 15 residues long. CDR1 SGHRS and CDR2 YFSETQ come from the germline V gene. These data originate in a study of blood T cell repertoires in COVID-19. Here immunoSEQ multiplex PCR was the method, and the copy in TCRdb shows in-frame clones only, minus some. The sample gives approximately 200,000 clones, 80% of which show up once; 6.5% to 9% is in the top ten. The receptor's source is a woman in her thirties or forties with acute COVID-19. The chain recombines TRBV5-1 with TRBJ2-5; weak D call: TRBD1 (6 bases). Sample: PBMCs or T cells enriched from blood (not recorded which). The CDR3 DNA follows: TGCGCCAGCAGCCTTAGGGGGTTTGGCCAAGAGACCCAGTACTTC. This sequence encodes CASSLRGFGQETQYF.